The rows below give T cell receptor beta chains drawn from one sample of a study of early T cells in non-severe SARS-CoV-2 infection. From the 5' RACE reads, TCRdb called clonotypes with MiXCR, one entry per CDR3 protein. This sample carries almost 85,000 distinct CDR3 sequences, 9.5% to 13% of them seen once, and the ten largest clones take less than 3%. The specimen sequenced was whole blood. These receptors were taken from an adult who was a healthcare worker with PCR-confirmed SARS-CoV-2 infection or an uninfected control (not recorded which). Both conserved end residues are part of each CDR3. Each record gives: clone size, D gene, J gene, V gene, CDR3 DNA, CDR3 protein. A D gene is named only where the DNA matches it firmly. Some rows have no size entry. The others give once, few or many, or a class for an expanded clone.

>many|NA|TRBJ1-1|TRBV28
TGTGCCAGCCGGGAGGTGAACACTGAAGCTTTCTTT
CASREVNTEAFF
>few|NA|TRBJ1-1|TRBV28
TGTGCCAGCAGTTTTAGGCCGAGGGGCACTGAAGCTTTCTTT
CASSFRPRGTEAFF
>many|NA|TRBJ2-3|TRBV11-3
TGTGCCAGCAGCTTAGGAATAGGGGGGAGAACAGATACGCAGTATTTT
CASSLGIGGRTDTQYF
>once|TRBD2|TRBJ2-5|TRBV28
TGTGCCAGCAGTTCCTGGACTAGCGGCTTAGGAGAGACCCAGTACTTC
CASSSWTSGLGETQYF
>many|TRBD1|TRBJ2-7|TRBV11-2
TGTGCCAGCCTCCAGGGGGCGAATTACGAGCAGTACTTC
CASLQGANYEQYF
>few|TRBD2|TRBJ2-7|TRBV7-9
TGTGCCAGCAGCCCTGGGGGACTAGCCGGATACGAGCAGTACTTC
CASSPGGLAGYEQYF
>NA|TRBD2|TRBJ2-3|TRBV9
TGTGCCAGCAGCGTACGGGGAGCGGGAGGCACAGATACGCAGTATTTT
CASSVRGAGGTDTQYF
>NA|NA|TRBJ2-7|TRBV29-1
TGCAGCGTTGAAGCAGACTCCTACGAGCAGTACTTC
CSVEADSYEQYF
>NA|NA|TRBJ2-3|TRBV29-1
TGCAGCGTTAACCCTACAGGGTTGATGACAGATACGCAGTATTTT
CSVNPTGLMTDTQYF
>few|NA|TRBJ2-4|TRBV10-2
TGCGCCAGCAGTGAGACGGGGCCCAAAAACATTCAGTACTTC
CASSETGPKNIQYF
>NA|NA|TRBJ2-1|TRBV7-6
TGTGCCAGCAGCTTACACCGGGCCGATGAGCAGTTCTTC
CASSLHRADEQFF
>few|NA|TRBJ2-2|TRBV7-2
TGTGCCAGCCTCCGGTCGGGAGCCGGGGAGCTGTTTTTT
CASLRSGAGELFF
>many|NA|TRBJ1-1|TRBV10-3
TGTGCCATCAGGGTTGACAGAGCCACTGAAGCTTTCTTT
CAIRVDRATEAFF
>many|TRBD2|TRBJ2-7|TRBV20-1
TGCAGTGCTAGAATAGCGGGGAGGGCCTGGGGGTGGCAGTACTTC
CSARIAGRAWGWQYF
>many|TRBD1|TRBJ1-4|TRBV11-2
TGTGCCAGCAGCACAGGGGACAGGCCGGGGAACGCAACTAATGAAAAACTGTTTTTT
CASSTGDRPGNATNEKLFF
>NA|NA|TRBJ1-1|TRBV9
TGTGCCAGCAGCGTCGCTGACGGGGGGGTGATGAACACTGAAGCTTTCTTT
CASSVADGGVMNTEAFF
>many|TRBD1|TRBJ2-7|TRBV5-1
TGCGCCAGCAGCTTATCCGGGACAGGGCCCTACGAGCAGTACTTC
CASSLSGTGPYEQYF
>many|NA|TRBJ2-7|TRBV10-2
TGCGCCAGCAGCGCAGGGGACGAGCAGTACTTC
CASSAGDEQYF
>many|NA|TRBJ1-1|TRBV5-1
TGCGCCAGCAGCCCCACAGCGTCATACATGAACACTGAAGCTTTCTTT
CASSPTASYMNTEAFF
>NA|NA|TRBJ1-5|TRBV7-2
TGTGCCAGCTCCCGCGGGGGTGGAAGCAATCAGCCCCAGCATTTT
CASSRGGGSNQPQHF
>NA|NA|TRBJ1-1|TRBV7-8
TGTGCCAGCAGCTTAGCTCAGTTGAACACTGAAGCTTTCTTT
CASSLAQLNTEAFF
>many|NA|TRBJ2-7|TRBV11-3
TGTGCCAGCAGCTTAGCCTGGAGTACAGGGAAACCCTACGAGCAGTACTTC
CASSLAWSTGKPYEQYF
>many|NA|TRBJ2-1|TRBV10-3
TGTGCCATCAGTGACCCCGCCCGGGGAGCGGACAATGAGCAGTTCTTC
CAISDPARGADNEQFF
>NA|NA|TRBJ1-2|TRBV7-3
TGTGCCAGCAGCCCTTCTGGGGGGACCTATGGCTACACCTTC
CASSPSGGTYGYTF
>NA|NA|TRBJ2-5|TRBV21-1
TGTGCCAGCAGCAAAAGGACTCCTCAAGAGACCCAGTACTTC
CASSKRTPQETQYF
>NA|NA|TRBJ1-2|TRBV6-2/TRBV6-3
TGTGCCAGCAGTTACTCTCGCAGGGATCCCTATGGCTACACCTTC
CASSYSRRDPYGYTF
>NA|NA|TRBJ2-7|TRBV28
TGTGCCACGCGACAGCCCCCTGAGTGGAACGAGCAGTACTTC
CATRQPPEWNEQYF
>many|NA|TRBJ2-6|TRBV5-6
TGTGCCAGCACCCTATGGGGGGTGGGGGCCAACGTCCTGACTTTC
CASTLWGVGANVLTF
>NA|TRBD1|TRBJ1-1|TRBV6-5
TGTGCCAGCAGTCGAACCCTTGACAGGGCTGAAGCTTTCTTT
CASSRTLDRAEAFF
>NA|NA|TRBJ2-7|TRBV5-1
TGCGCCAGCAGCTTGGAACCGGGGCCTCCCTACGAGCAGTACTTC
CASSLEPGPPYEQYF
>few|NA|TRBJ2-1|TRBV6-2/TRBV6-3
TGTGCCAGCAGTTTTCAGGACAGCTCCTACAATGAGCAGTTCTTC
CASSFQDSSYNEQFF
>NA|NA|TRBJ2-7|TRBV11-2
TGTGCCAGCAGCCCCCAGAGTCACACGGCATACGAGCAGTACTTC
CASSPQSHTAYEQYF